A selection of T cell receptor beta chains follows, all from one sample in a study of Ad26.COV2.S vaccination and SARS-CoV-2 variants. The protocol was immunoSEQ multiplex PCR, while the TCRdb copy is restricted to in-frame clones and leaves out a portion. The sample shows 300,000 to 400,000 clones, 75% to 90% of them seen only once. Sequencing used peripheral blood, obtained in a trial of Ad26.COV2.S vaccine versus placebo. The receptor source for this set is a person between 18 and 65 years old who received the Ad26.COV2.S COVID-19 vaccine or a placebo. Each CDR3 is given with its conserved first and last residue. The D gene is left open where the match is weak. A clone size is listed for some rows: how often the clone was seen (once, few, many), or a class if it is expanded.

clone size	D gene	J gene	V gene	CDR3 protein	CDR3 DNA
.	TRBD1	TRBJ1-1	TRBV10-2	CASRETGSTTEAFF	TGCGCCAGCAGGGAGACAGGGTCCACGACTGAAGCTTTCTTT
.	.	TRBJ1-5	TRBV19	CASRNQGLNQPQHF	TGTGCCAGTAGAAACCAGGGGCTCAATCAGCCCCAGCATTTT
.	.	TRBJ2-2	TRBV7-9	CASSFGRVTTGELFF	TGTGCCAGCAGCTTTGGCAGGGTGACCACCGGGGAGCTGTTTTTT
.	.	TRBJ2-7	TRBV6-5	CASKKPGHYEQYF	TGTGCCAGCAAAAAGCCCGGACACTACGAGCAGTACTTC
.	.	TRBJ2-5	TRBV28	CASNPNRPRGKTQYF	TGTGCCAGCAATCCAAATAGGCCGCGGGGAAAGACCCAGTACTTC
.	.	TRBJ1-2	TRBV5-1	CASSLEPHPQGYTF	TGCGCCAGCAGCTTGGAACCACACCCCCAGGGCTACACCTTC
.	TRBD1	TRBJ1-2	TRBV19	CASRTTGAFGYTF	TGTGCCAGTAGAACCACAGGGGCCTTTGGCTACACCTTC
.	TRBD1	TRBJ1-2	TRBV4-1	CASSRGTGYFDYGYTF	TGCGCCAGCAGCCGCGGGACAGGGTATTTTGACTATGGCTACACCTTC
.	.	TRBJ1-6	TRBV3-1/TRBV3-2	CASSQLRDGGVHF	TGTGCCAGCAGCCAGCTTAGGGACGGCGGGGTCCACTTT
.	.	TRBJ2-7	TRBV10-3	CAISESDRPYF	TGTGCCATCAGTGAGTCGGACCGCCCCTACTTC
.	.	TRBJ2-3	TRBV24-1	CATSDSTGLYTDTQYF	TGTGCCACCAGTGATTCTACAGGGCTATACACAGATACGCAGTATTTT
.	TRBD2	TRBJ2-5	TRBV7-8	CASSLGLAGGETQYF	TGTGCCAGCAGCCTCGGACTAGCGGGGGGAGAGACCCAGTACTTC
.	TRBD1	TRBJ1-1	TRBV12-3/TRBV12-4	CASSLRGDTEAFF	TGTGCCAGCAGTCTCAGGGGGGACACTGAAGCTTTCTTT
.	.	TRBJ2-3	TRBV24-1	CATSDPAQGYSDTQYF	TGTGCCACCAGTGACCCCGCCCAGGGGTACTCAGATACGCAGTATTTT
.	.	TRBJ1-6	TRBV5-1	CASSFGGQANSPLHF	TGCGCCAGCAGCTTTGGGGGGCAGGCAAATTCACCCCTCCACTTT
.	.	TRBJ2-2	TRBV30	CAWSVRGLNTGELFF	TGTGCCTGGAGTGTTAGGGGCCTAAACACCGGGGAGCTGTTTTTT
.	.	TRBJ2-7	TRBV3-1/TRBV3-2	CASSQFAEQYF	TGTGCCAGCAGCCAATTTGCGGAGCAGTACTTC
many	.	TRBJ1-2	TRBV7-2	CASSLGGPGVTNYGYTF	TGTGCCAGCAGCTTAGGCGGTCCGGGAGTCACTAACTATGGCTACACCTTC
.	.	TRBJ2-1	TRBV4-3	CASSQVRTSQRPSSYNEQFF	TGCGCCAGCAGCCAAGTCAGAACTAGCCAGAGACCCAGCTCCTACAATGAGCAGTTCTTC
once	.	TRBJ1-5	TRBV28	CASSPPTEPQHF	TGTGCCAGCAGTCCCCCGACAGAGCCCCAGCATTTT
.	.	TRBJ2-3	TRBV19	CASSKGTLSTDTQYF	TGTGCCAGTAGTAAGGGAACTCTTAGCACAGATACGCAGTATTTT
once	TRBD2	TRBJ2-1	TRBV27	CASSLASGRKVEQFF	TGTGCCAGCAGTCTGGCTAGCGGGAGGAAAGTTGAGCAGTTCTTC
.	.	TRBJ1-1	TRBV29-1	CSVSTPNTEAFF	TGCAGCGTTTCAACCCCGAACACTGAAGCTTTCTTT
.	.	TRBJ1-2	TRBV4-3	CASSHISGPGYTF	TGCGCCAGCAGCCACATATCCGGGCCTGGCTACACCTTC
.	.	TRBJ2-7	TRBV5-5	CASSLEQGFTYEQYF	TGTGCCAGCAGCTTGGAGCAGGGGTTCACCTACGAGCAGTACTTC
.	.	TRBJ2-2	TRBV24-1	CATGTKNTGELFF	TGTGCCACCGGGACCAAGAACACCGGGGAGCTGTTTTTT
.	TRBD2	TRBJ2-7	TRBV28	CASSLRGGRYEQYF	TGTGCCAGCAGTTTAAGAGGCGGGAGGTACGAGCAGTACTTC
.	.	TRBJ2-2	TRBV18	CASSPPSRGDGELFF	TGTGCCAGCTCACCACCATCTCGAGGGGACGGGGAGCTGTTTTTT
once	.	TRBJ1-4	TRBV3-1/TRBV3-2	CASSPEYLGLNEKLFF	TGTGCCAGCAGCCCAGAATACCTAGGGCTTAATGAAAAACTGTTTTTT
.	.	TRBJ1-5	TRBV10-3	CAKDSPNQPQHF	TGTGCCAAGGACAGCCCCAATCAGCCCCAGCATTTT
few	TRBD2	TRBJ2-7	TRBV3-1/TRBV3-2	CASSPGLAGGPYEQYF	TGTGCCAGCAGTCCTGGACTAGCGGGGGGGCCTTACGAGCAGTACTTC
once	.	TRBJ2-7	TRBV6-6	CASSLGHSYEQYF	TGTGCCAGCAGCCTCGGCCACAGCTACGAGCAGTACTTC
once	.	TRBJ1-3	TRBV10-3	CAISEWLSSGNTIYF	TGTGCCATCAGTGAGTGGCTCAGCTCTGGAAACACCATATATTTT
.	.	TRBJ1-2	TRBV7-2	CASSLQGYNYGYTF	TGTGCCAGCAGCTTGCAGGGCTATAACTATGGCTACACCTTC
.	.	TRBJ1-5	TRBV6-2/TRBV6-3	CASSFGTKDQPQHF	TGTGCCAGCAGTTTTGGGACGAAAGATCAGCCCCAGCATTTT
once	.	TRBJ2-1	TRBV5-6	CASSAWNNEQFF	TGTGCCAGCAGCGCCTGGAACAATGAGCAGTTCTTC
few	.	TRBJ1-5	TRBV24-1	CATSGQRNQPQHF	TGTGCCACCAGTGGCCAGCGCAATCAGCCCCAGCATTTT
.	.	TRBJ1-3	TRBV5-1	CASHPSGTNTIYF	TGCGCCAGCCACCCGTCGGGGACGAACACCATATATTTT
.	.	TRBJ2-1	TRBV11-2	CASSHTEGLHEQFF	TGTGCCAGCAGCCACACGGAGGGGCTTCACGAGCAGTTCTTC
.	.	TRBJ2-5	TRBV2	CASSTRVGETQYF	TGTGCCAGCAGCACAAGGGTTGGGGAGACCCAGTACTTC
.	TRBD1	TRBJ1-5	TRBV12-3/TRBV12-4	CASDGTGGQPQHF	TGTGCCAGCGACGGGACAGGGGGACAGCCCCAGCATTTT
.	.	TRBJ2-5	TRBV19	CASTIGEETQYF	TGTGCCAGTACCATCGGGGAAGAGACCCAGTACTTC
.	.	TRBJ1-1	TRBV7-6	CASSPGRGGGNTEAFF	TGTGCCAGCAGCCCCGGTAGGGGGGGCGGGAACACTGAAGCTTTCTTT
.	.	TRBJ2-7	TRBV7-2	CASSSESSVPEQYF	TGTGCCAGCAGCTCGGAGTCCTCGGTCCCCGAGCAGTACTTC
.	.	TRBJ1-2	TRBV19	CASMGTDDRNLYGYTF	TGTGCCAGTATGGGGACTGACGACCGGAACCTCTATGGCTACACCTTC